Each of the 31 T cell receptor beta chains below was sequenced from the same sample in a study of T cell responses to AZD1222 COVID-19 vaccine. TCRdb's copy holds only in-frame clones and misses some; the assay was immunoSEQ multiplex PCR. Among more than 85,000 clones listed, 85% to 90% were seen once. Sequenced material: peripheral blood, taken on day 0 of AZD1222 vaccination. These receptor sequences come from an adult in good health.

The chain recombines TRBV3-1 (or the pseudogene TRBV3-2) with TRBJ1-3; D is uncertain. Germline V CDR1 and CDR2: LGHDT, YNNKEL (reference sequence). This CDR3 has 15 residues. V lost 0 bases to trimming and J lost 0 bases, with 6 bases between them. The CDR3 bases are TGTGCCAGCAGCCAAGACGGTCACTCTGGAAACACCATATATTTT. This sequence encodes CASSQDGHSGNTIYF.

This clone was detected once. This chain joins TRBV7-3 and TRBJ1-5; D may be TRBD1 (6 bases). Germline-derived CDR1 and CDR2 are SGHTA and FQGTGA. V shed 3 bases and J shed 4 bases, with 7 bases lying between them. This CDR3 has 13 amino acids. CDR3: CASSLGANQPQHF. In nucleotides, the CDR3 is TGTGCCAGCAGCTTGGGGGCGAATCAGCCCCAGCATTTT.

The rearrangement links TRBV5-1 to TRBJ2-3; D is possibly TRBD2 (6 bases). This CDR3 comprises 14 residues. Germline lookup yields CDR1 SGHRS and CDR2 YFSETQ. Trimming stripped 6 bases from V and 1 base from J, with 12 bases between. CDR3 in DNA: TGCGCCAGCACAGCCGGGACTCGCACAGATACGCAGTATTTT. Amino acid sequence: CASTAGTRTDTQYF.

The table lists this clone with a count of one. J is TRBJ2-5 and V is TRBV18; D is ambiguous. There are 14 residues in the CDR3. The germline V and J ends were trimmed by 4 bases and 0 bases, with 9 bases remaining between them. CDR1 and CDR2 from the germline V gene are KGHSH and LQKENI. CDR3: CASSLSLYQETQYF. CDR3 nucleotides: TGTGCCAGCTCACTGTCATTGTACCAAGAGACCCAGTACTTC.

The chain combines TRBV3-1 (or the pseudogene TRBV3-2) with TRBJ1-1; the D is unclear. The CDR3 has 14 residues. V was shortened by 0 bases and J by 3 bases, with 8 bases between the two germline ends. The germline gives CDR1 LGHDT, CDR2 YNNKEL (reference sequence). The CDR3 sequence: CASSQEGWYTEAFF. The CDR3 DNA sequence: TGTGCCAGCAGCCAAGAGGGGTGGTACACTGAAGCTTTCTTT.

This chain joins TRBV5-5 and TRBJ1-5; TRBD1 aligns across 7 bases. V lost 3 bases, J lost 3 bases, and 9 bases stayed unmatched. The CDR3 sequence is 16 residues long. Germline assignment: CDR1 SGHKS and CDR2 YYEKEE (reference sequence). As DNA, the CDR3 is TGTGCCAGCAGCTACAGGACAGGCCTTCCCAATCAGCCCCAGCATTTT. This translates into CASSYRTGLPNQPQHF.

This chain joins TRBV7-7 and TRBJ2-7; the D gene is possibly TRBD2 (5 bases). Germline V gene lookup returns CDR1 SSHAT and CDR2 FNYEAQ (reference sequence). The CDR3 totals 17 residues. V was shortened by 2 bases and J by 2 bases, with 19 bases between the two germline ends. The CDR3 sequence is CASSLTRSPSEPYEQYF. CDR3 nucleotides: TGTGCCAGCAGCTTAACTAGATCCCCCTCCGAACCCTACGAGCAGTACTTC.

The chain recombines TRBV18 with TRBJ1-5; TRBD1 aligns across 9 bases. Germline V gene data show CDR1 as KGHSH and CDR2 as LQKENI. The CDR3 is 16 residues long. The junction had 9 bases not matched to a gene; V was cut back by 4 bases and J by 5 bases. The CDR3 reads CASSLTADRGYQPQHF. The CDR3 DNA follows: TGTGCCAGCTCACTGACTGCAGACAGGGGGTATCAGCCCCAGCATTTT.

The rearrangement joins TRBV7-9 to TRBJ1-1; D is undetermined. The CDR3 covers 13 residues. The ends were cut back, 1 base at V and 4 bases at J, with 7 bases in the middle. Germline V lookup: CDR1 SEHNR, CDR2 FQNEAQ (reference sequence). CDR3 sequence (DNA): TGTGCCAGCAGCTTAGGACGGGTCACTGAAGCTTTCTTT. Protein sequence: CASSLGRVTEAFF.

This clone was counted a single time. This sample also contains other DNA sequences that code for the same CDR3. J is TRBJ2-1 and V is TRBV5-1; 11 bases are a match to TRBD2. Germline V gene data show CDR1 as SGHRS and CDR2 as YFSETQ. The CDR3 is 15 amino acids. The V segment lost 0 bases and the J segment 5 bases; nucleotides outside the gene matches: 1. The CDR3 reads CASSLGLAGNNEQFF. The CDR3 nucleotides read TGCGCCAGCAGCTTGGGACTAGCGGGAAACAATGAGCAGTTCTTC.

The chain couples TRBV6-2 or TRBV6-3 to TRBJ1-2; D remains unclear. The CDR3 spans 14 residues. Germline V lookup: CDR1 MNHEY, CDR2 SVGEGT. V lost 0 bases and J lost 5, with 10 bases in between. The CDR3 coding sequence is TGTGCCAGCAGTTACTCCGGGTATGAATATGGCTACACCTTC. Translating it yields CASSYSGYEYGYTF.

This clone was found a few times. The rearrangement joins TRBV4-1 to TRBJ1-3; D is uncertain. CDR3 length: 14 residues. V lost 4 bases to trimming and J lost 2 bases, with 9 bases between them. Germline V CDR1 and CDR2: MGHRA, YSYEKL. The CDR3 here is CASSPGLAGNTIYF. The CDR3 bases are TGCGCCAGCAGCCCGGGTTTGGCTGGAAACACCATATATTTT.

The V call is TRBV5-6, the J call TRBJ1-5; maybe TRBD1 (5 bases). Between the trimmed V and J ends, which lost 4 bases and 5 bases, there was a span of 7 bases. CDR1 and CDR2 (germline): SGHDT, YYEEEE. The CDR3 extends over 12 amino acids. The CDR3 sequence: CASSVGDQPQHF. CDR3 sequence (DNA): TGTGCCAGCAGCGTAGGGGATCAGCCCCAGCATTTT. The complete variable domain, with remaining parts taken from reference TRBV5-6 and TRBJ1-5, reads DAGVTQSPTHLIKTRGQQVTLRCSPKSGHDTVSWYQQALGQGPQFIFQYYEEEERQRGNFPDRFSGHQFPNYSSELNVNALLLGDSALYLCASSVGDQPQHFGDGTRLSIL.

The CDR3 sequence is CASSLGQVRPFF. CDR3 coding DNA: TGTGCCAGCAGTCTTGGACAGGTTCGTCCTTTCTTT. V and J are TRBV28 and TRBJ1-1; TRBD1 agrees at 7 bases. This CDR3 spans 12 amino acids. In germline, CDR1 is MDHEN, CDR2 SYDVKM. V lost 5 bases to trimming and J lost 12 bases; unmatched junction nucleotides: 9. The full variable domain, in which reference TRBV28 and TRBJ1-1 provide the parts outside the CDR3, is DVKVTQSSRYLVKRTGEKVFLECVQDMDHENMFWYRQDPGLGLRLIYFSYDVKMKEKGDIPEGYSVSREKKERFSLILESASTNQTSMYLCASSLGQVRPFFGQGTRLTVV.

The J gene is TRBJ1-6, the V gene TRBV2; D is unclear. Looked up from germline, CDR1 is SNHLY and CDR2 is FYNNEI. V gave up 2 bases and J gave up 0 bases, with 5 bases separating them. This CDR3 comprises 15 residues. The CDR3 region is CASSERSSYNSPLHF. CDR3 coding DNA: TGTGCCAGCAGTGAAAGGAGCTCCTATAATTCACCCCTCCACTTT.

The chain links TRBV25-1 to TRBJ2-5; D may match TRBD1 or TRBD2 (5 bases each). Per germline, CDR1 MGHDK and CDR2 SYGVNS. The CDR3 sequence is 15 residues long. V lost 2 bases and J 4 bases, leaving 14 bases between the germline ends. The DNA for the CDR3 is TGTGCCAGCAGTGAAGGGACCGTGGAGGTAGAGACCCAGTACTTC. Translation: CASSEGTVEVETQYF.

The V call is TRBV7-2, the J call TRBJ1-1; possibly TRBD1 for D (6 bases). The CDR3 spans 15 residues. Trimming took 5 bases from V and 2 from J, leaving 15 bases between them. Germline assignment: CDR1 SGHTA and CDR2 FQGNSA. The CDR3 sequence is CASSPWGASNTEAFF. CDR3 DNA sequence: TGTGCCAGCAGCCCCTGGGGGGCCTCAAACACTGAAGCTTTCTTT.

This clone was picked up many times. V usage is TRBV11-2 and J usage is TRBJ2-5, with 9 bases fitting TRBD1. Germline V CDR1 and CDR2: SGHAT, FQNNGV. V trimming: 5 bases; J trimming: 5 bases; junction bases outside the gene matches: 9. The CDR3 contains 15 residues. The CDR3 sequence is CASSQTQGARETQYF. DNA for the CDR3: TGTGCCAGCAGCCAGACACAGGGGGCAAGGGAGACCCAGTACTTC.

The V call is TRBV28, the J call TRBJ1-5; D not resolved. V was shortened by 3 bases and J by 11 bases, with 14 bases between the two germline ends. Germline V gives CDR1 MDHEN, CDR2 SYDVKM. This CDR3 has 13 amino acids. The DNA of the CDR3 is TGTGCCAGCAGTTTGGGCCGGACCCGTACCCAGCATTTT. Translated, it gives CASSLGRTRTQHF.

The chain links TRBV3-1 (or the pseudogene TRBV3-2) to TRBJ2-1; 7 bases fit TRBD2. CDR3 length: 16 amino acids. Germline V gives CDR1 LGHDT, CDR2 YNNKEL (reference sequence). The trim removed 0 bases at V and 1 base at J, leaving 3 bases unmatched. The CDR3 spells CASSQEGGRSYNEQFF. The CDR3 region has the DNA TGTGCCAGCAGCCAAGAGGGGGGGAGGTCCTACAATGAGCAGTTCTTC.

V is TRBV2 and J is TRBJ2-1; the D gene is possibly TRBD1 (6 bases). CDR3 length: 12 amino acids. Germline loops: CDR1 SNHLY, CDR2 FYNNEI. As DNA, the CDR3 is TGTGAGGCGGCTTTCCCTGGGGGCATGCAGTTCTTC. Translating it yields CEAAFPGGMQFF.

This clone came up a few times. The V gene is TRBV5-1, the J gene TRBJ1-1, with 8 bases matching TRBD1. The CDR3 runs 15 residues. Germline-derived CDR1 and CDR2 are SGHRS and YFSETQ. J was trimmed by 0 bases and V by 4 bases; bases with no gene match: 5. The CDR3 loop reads CASSEGQAMNTEAFF. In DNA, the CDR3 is TGCGCCAGCAGCGAGGGACAGGCCATGAACACTGAAGCTTTCTTT. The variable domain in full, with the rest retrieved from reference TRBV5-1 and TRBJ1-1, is KAGVTQTPRYLIKTRGQQVTLSCSPISGHRSVSWYQQTPGQGLQFLFEYFSETQRNKGNFPGRFSGRQFSNSRSEMNVSTLELGDSALYLCASSEGQAMNTEAFFGQGTRLTVV.

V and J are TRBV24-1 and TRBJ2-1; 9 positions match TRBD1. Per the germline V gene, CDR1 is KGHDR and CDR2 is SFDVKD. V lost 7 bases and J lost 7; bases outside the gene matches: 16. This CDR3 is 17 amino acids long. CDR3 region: CATRGLGQGSLRNEQFF. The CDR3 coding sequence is TGTGCCACCAGGGGCCTAGGACAGGGGTCCCTGAGGAATGAGCAGTTCTTC.

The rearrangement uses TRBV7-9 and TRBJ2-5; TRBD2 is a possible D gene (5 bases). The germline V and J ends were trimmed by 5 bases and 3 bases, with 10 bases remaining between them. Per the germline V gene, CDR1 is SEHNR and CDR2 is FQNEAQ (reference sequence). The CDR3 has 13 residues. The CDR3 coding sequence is TGTGCCAGCAGCCCCCCAGCGGAAGAGACCCAGTACTTC. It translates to CASSPPAEETQYF.

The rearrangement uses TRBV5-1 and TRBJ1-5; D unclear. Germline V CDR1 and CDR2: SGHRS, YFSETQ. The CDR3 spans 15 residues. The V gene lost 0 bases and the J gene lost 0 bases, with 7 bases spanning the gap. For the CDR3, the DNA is TGCGCCAGCAGCTTGGCCGGTAATAGCAATCAGCCCCAGCATTTT. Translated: CASSLAGNSNQPQHF.

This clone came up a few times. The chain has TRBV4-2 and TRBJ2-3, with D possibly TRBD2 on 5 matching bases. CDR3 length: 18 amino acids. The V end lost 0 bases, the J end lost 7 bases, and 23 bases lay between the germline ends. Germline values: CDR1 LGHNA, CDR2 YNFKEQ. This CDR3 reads CASSQEGSDGGPGNTQYF. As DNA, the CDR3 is TGTGCCAGCAGCCAAGAAGGCTCGGACGGCGGCCCCGGGAATACGCAGTATTTT.

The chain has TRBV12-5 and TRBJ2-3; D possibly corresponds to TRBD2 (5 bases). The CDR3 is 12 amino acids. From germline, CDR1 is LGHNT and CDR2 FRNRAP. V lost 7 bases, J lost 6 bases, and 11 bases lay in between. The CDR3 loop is CASAPPGDTQYF. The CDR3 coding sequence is TGTGCTAGTGCCCCCCCGGGGGATACGCAGTATTTT.

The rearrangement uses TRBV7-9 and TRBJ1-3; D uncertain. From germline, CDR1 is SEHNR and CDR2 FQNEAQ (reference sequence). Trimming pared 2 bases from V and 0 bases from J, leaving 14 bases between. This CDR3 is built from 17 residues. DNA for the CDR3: TGTGCCAGCAGCTTATTTAGGACGGAGAGCTCTGGAAACACCATATATTTT. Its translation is CASSLFRTESSGNTIYF.

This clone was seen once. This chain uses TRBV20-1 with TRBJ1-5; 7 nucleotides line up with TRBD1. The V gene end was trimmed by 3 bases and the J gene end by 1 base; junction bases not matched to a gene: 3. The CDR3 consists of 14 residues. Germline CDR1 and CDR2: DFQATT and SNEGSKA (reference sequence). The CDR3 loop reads CSASLGQSNQPQHF. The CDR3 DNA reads TGCAGTGCTAGTTTGGGACAGAGCAATCAGCCCCAGCATTTT.

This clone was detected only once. CDR3 in DNA: TGTGCCAGCAGCTTAGCCACGACGGCTATACCGCGCAATCAGCCCCAGCATTTT. It is translated as CASSLATTAIPRNQPQHF. The chain recombines TRBV11-2 with TRBJ1-5; the D is unclear. The V and J ends lost 1 base and 2 bases respectively, with 18 bases between them. This CDR3 contains 18 residues. Per the germline V gene, CDR1 is SGHAT and CDR2 is FQNNGV. The full variable domain, completed using reference TRBV11-2 and TRBJ1-5, is EAGVAQSPRYKIIEKRQSVAFWCNPISGHATLYWYQQILGQGPKLLIQFQNNGVVDDSQLPKDRFSAERLKGVDSTLKIQPAKLEDSAVYLCASSLATTAIPRNQPQHFGDGTRLSIL.

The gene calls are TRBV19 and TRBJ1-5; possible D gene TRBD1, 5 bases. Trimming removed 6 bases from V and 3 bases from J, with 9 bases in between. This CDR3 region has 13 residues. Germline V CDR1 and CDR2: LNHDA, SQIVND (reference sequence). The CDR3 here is CASSGTFNQPQHF. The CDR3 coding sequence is TGTGCCAGTAGCGGGACCTTCAATCAGCCCCAGCATTTT.